This is a list of T cell receptor beta chains from one sample in a study of cytomegalovirus exposure and HLA in healthy donors. Sequencing used immunoSEQ multiplex PCR; TCRdb keeps in-frame clones, though not all of them. The sample lists 180,000 or so clones, around nine tenths occurring once. Material for sequencing was PBMCs. The receptors here all came from a woman aged 25 to 39 in good health and CMV-seronegative. Both conserved end residues are part of each CDR3. D genes are given only for firm matches. A clone size is listed for some rows: how often the clone was seen (once, few, many), or a class if it is expanded.

.	TRBJ1-1	TRBV12-2	.	CASRTFRGTEAFF	TGTGCAAGTCGCACATTTCGGGGCACTGAAGCTTTCTTT
.	TRBJ1-1	TRBV5-4	once	CASSLVDRDTEAFF	TGTGCCAGCAGCTTGGTTGATCGGGACACTGAAGCTTTCTTT
.	TRBJ1-2	TRBV7-2	.	CASSAVGPSNYGYTF	TGTGCCAGCAGCGCTGTTGGGCCCTCTAACTATGGCTACACCTTC
TRBD2	TRBJ2-3	TRBV6-6	once	CASSYPPSGGTDTQYF	TGTGCCAGCAGTTACCCCCCCAGCGGGGGCACAGATACGCAGTATTTT
.	TRBJ1-1	TRBV4-1	.	CASSQVNSVLGTEAFF	TGCGCCAGCAGCCAAGTGAATTCGGTTCTAGGCACTGAAGCTTTCTTT
TRBD1	TRBJ1-2	TRBV13	.	CASSPQGPGYTF	TGTGCCAGCAGCCCACAGGGGCCTGGCTACACCTTC
.	TRBJ1-4	TRBV27	.	CASSLQGTNEKLFF	TGTGCCAGCAGTTTACAGGGGACTAATGAAAAACTGTTTTTT
.	TRBJ2-7	TRBV5-4	.	CASSPGVSYEQYF	TGTGCCAGCAGCCCGGGGGTATCCTACGAGCAGTACTTC
.	TRBJ2-7	TRBV13	.	CASSYQGSSYEQYF	TGTGCCAGCAGCTACCAGGGGAGCTCCTACGAGCAGTACTTC
.	TRBJ2-7	TRBV29-1	once	CSVVAAPYEQYF	TGCAGCGTTGTGGCGGCACCCTACGAGCAGTACTTC
.	TRBJ2-5	TRBV6-5	.	CASSYSMVRVKETQYF	TGTGCCAGCAGTTACTCGATGGTCAGGGTAAAAGAGACCCAGTACTTC
TRBD1	TRBJ1-3	TRBV29-1	.	CSGRTGQNTIYF	TGCAGCGGGAGGACAGGACAGAACACCATATATTTT
TRBD2	TRBJ2-1	TRBV10-3	.	CAITGGSYNEQFF	TGTGCCATCACGGGGGGCTCCTACAATGAGCAGTTCTTC
TRBD1	TRBJ2-7	TRBV19	.	CASSLQQTGEYSYEQYF	TGTGCCAGTAGTCTTCAGCAGACAGGGGAGTACTCCTACGAGCAGTACTTC
.	TRBJ2-7	TRBV18	.	CASSPRSNYEQYF	TGTGCCAGCTCACCACGCTCTAACTACGAGCAGTACTTC
.	TRBJ1-1	TRBV10-1	.	CASSEAGATEAFF	TGCGCCAGCAGTGAGGCGGGGGCCACTGAAGCTTTCTTT
TRBD1	TRBJ1-3	TRBV14	.	CASSEDRGSGNTIYF	TGTGCCAGCAGCGAGGACAGGGGGTCTGGAAACACCATATATTTT
TRBD1	TRBJ1-5	TRBV5-1	.	CASSSGQGDQPQHF	TGCGCCAGCAGCTCGGGACAGGGCGATCAGCCCCAGCATTTT
TRBD2	TRBJ2-1	TRBV4-1	.	CASSQGSGGYNEQFF	TGCGCCAGCAGCCAAGGCAGCGGGGGCTACAATGAGCAGTTCTTC
.	TRBJ1-1	TRBV5-1	few	CASSLAGGSYTEAFF	TGCGCCAGCAGCTTGGCCGGAGGGAGCTACACTGAAGCTTTCTTT
.	TRBJ1-5	TRBV7-4	.	CASSLARNRETPNQPQHF	TGTGCCAGCAGCTTAGCGCGGAACAGGGAGACGCCAAATCAGCCCCAGCATTTT
TRBD1	TRBJ1-4	TRBV7-9	.	CASSSTGTGGFEKLFF	TGTGCCAGCAGCTCCACCGGGACAGGGGGATTCGAAAAACTGTTTTTT
TRBD1	TRBJ2-5	TRBV30	.	CAWSPGQSQETQYF	TGTGCCTGGAGTCCGGGACAGTCACAAGAGACCCAGTACTTC
.	TRBJ1-2	TRBV5-1	once	CASSLVGTPYGYTF	TGCGCCAGCAGCTTGGTCGGGACACCCTATGGCTACACCTTC
.	TRBJ1-4	TRBV15	.	CATSSAWGSQGLFF	TGTGCCACCAGCAGCGCTTGGGGCAGTCAAGGGCTGTTTTTT
TRBD2	TRBJ2-1	TRBV7-8	.	CASRKKAGGIRSYNEQFF	TGTGCCAGCCGAAAAAAAGCGGGGGGAATTAGGTCCTACAATGAGCAGTTCTTC
.	TRBJ1-5	TRBV13	.	CASSLGDQPQHF	TGTGCCAGCAGCTTAGGCGATCAGCCCCAGCATTTT
.	TRBJ1-1	TRBV5-6	once	CASSTPYQENTEAFF	TGTGCCAGCAGCACCCCGTATCAGGAGAACACTGAAGCTTTCTTT
.	TRBJ2-7	TRBV15	.	CATSRVRESYEQYF	TGTGCCACCAGCAGAGTTCGGGAGTCCTACGAGCAGTACTTC